This T cell receptor beta chain was documented in a study of breast tumors, draining lymph nodes, adjacent tissues. TCRdb recomputed calls from the multiplex PCR reads with MiXCR, one row per CDR3 protein. Found here are around 250,000 distinct CDR3 sequences, under 35% of them singletons; the top ten hold under 4.5%. The sample holds many counts of this clonotype. Its antigen is as yet unknown. The CDR3 has 16 amino acids. Germline CDR1 and CDR2: LGHNA and YNFKEQ. Trimming left V 3 bases short and J 0 bases short, with 12 bases between. Samples came from axillary lymph nodes draining the breast cancer. Whole-study results and caveats: Compared with lymph nodes, tumors were less diverse; compared with nontumor tissue, more.

This chain connects TRBV4-2 to TRBJ1-5; TRBD1 is a possible D gene (6 bases). The specimen was axillary lymph node tissue. The receptor was isolated from a female donor with breast cancer. Some clones in this sample may be carry-over from other donors' samples. This CDR3 reads CASSHRAGDSNQPQHF. CDR3 coding DNA: TGTGCCAGCAGCCACCGCGCAGGGGATAGCAATCAGCCCCAGCATTTT.